This T cell receptor beta chain was identified during a study of blood T cell repertoires in COVID-19. Overall study: Specimens from acute and convalescent COVID-19 originated in the United States, Italy and Spain. T cells, B-cell-depleted T cells, or PBMCs provided the cDNA or gDNA that served as material.

As originally analysed: It was from reference gene primer amplification that nucleated cell counts were estimated. Some clones are missing from TCRdb's copy, which holds only in-frame ones; the method was immunoSEQ multiplex PCR. Clonal size and the V and J genes are those of that table, whereas D and trimming came from the DNA. The sample has about 74,000 clones, approximately 83% seen once. The sequence was collected from a man aged 80 or over with acute or convalescent COVID-19. The sample was peripheral blood.

As DNA, the CDR3 is TGTGCCAGCACTAATCAGGGACATAATCAGCCCCAGCATTTT. Translating gives CASTNQGHNQPQHF. The chain has TRBV28 and TRBJ1-5; possibly TRBD1 for D (6 bases). This CDR3 is built from 14 residues. Germline CDR1 reads MDHEN; CDR2 reads SYDVKM. Trimming shortened V by 7 bases and J by 4 bases, and 14 bases separated the two germline ends.